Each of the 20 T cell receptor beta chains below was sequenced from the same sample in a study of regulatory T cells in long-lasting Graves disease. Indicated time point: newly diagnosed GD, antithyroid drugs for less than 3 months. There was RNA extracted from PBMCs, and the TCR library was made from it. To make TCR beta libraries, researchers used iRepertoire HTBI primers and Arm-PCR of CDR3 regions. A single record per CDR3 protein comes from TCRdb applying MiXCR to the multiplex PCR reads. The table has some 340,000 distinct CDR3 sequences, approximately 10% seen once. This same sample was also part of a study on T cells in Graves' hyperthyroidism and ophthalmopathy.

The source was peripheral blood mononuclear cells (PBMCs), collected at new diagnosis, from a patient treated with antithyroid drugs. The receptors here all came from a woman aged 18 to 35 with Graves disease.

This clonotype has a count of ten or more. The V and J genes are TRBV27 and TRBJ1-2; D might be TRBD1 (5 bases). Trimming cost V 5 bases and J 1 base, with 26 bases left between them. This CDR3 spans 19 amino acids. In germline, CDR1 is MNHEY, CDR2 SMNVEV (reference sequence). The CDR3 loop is CASSPSLIRVRRINYGYTF. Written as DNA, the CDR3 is TGTGCCAGCAGTCCCTCTCTCATCAGGGTTAGGAGGATTAACTATGGCTACACCTTC.

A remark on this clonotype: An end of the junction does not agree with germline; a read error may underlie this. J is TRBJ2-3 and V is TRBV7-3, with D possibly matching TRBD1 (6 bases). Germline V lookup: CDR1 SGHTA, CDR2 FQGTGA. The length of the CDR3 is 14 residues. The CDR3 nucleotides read TGTGCCAGCGCTGTAGGGTGGGACACAGATGCGCAGTATTTT. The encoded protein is CASAVGWDTDAQYF.

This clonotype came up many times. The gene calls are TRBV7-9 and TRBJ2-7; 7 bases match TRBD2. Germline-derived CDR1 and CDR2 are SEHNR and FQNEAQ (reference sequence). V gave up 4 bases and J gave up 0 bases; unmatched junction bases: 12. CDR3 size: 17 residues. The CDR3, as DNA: TGTGCCAGCAGCTCGCGCGAGGCGGGACTAAGCTCCTACGAGCAGTACTTC. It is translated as CASSSREAGLSSYEQYF.

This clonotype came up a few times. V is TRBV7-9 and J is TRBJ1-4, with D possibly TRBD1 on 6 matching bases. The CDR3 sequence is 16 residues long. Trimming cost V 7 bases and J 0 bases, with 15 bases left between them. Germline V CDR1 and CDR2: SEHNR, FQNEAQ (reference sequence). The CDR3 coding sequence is TGTGCCAGCACCCAAACAGGGTACTCAACTAATGAAAAACTGTTTTTT. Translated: CASTQTGYSTNEKLFF.

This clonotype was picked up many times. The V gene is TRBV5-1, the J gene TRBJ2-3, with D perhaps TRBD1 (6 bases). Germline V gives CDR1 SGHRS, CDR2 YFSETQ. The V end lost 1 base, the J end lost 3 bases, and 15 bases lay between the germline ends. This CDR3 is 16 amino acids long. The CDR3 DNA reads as TGCGCCAGCAGCTTGAGCTCTGGCAGGGGAACAGATACGCAGTATTTT. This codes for CASSLSSGRGTDTQYF.

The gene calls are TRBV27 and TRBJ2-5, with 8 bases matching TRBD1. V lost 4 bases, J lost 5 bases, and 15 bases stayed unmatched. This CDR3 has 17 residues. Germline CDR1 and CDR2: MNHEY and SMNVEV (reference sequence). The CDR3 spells CASSSGSGTGGWETQYF. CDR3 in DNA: TGTGCCAGCAGTTCAGGGTCCGGGACAGGAGGGTGGGAGACCCAGTACTTC.

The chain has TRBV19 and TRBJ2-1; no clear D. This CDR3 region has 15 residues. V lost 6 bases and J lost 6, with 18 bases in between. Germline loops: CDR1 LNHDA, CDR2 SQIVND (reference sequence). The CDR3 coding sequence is TGTGCCAGTAGCGATAACTACATCGCGAGCAATGAGCAGTTCTTC. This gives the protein CASSDNYIASNEQFF.

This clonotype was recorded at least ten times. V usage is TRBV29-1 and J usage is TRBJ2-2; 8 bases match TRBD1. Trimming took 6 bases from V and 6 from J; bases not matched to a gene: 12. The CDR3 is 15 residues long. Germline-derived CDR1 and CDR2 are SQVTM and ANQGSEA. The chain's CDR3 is CSVPRTGYLSGELFF. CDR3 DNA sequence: TGCAGCGTACCCCGGACAGGGTATTTATCCGGGGAGCTGTTTTTT.

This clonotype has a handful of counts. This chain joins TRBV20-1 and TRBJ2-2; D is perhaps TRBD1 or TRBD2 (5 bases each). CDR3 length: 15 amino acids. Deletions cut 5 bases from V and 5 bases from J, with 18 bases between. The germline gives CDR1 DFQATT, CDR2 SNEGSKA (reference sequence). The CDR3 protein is CSAPGPWQRTGELFF. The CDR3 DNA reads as TGCAGTGCTCCGGGACCCTGGCAGCGGACCGGGGAGCTGTTTTTT.

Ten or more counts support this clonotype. Here the CDR3 DNA reads TGCAGTGCTAGCGGGGGGACCATGGATACGCAGTATTTT. This gives the protein CSASGGTMDTQYF. The gene calls are TRBV20-1 and TRBJ2-3, with 7 bases identical to TRBD2. The length of the CDR3 is 13 residues. V was clipped by 3 bases and J by 6 bases; unmatched bases: 6. Germline V gives CDR1 DFQATT, CDR2 SNEGSKA (reference sequence).

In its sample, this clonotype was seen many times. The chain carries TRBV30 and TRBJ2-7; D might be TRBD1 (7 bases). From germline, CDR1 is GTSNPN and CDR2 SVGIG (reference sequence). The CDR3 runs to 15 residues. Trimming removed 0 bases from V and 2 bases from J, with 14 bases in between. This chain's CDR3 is CAWSVGGGATYEQYF. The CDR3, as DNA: TGTGCCTGGAGTGTAGGAGGGGGCGCGACCTACGAGCAGTACTTC.

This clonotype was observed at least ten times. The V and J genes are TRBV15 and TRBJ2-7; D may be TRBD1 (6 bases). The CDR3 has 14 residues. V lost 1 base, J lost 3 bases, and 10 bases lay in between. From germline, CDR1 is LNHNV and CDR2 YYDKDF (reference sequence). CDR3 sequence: CATSRVRGGYEQYF. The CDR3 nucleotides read TGTGCCACCAGCAGAGTCAGGGGTGGCTACGAGCAGTACTTC. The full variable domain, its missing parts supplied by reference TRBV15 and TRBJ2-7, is DAMVIQNPRYQVTQFGKPVTLSCSQTLNHNVMYWYQQKSSQAPKLLFHYYDKDFNNEADTPDNFQSRRPNTSFCFLDIRSPGLGDTAMYLCATSRVRGGYEQYFGPGTRLTVT.

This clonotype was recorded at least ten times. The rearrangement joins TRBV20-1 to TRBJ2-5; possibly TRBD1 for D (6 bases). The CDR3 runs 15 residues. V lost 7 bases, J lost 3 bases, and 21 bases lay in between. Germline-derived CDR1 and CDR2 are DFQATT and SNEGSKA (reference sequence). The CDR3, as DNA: TGCAGTGTCCAATCACCGACGGGACATAAAGAGACCCAGTACTTC. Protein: CSVQSPTGHKETQYF.

In DNA, the CDR3 is TGTGCCAGCAGCCCCCGGATGCGGGGGGCGGGCACAGATACGCAGTATTTT. Translating gives CASSPRMRGAGTDTQYF. This chain connects TRBV7-9 to TRBJ2-3, with TRBD2 matching 8 bases. The CDR3 runs 17 residues. After removal of 5 bases from V and 1 base from J, the junction contained 11 bases not matched to a gene. The germline gives CDR1 SEHNR, CDR2 FQNEAQ (reference sequence).

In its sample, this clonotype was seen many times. The CDR3 loop reads CAWSGGTTSNQPQHF. In nucleotides, the CDR3 is TGTGCCTGGAGTGGGGGAACGACTAGCAATCAGCCCCAGCATTTT. The V and J genes are TRBV30 and TRBJ1-5; no reliable D call. V was cut by 1 base and J by 0 bases, with 10 bases left in between. Germline lookup yields CDR1 GTSNPN and CDR2 SVGIG (reference sequence). The CDR3 has 15 residues. The entire variable domain, with the rest obtained from reference TRBV30 and TRBJ1-5, is as follows: SQTIHQWPATLVQPVGSPLSLECTVEGTSNPNLYWYRQAAGRGLQLLFYSVGIGQISSEVPQNLSASRPQDRQFILSSKKLLLSDSGFYLCAWSGGTTSNQPQHFGDGTRLSIL.

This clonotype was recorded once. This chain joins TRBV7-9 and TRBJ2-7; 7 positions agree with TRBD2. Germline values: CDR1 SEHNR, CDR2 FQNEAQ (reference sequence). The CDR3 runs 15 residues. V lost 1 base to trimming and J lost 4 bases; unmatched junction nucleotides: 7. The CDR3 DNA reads TGTGCCAGCAGCTTAGGGGGGGGGTACGGGTACGAGCAGTACTTC. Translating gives CASSLGGGYGYEQYF.

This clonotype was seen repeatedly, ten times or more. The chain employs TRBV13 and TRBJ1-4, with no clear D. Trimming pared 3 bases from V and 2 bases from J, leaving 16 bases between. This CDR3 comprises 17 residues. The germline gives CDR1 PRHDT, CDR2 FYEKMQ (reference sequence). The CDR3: CASSFGPRLGTNEKLFF. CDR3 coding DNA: TGTGCCAGCAGCTTCGGCCCACGCCTCGGGACTAATGAAAAACTGTTTTTT.

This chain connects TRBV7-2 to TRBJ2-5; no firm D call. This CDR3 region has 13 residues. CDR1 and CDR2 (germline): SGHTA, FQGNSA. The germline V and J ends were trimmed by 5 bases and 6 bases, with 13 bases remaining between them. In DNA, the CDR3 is TGTGCCAGCAGCCCCTTGGATGGGAAGACCCAGTACTTC. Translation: CASSPLDGKTQYF. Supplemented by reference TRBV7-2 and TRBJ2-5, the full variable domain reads GAGVSQSPSNKVTEKGKDVELRCDPISGHTALYWYRQSLGQGLEFLIYFQGNSAPDKSGLPSDRFSAERTGGSVSTLTIQRTQQEDSAVYLCASSPLDGKTQYFGPGTRLLVL.

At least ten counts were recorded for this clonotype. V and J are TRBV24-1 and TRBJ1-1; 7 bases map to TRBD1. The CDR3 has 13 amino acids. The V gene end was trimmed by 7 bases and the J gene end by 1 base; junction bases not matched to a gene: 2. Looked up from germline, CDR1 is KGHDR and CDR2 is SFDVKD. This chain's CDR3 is CATRTGQNTEAFF. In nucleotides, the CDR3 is TGTGCCACCAGGACAGGGCAGAACACTGAAGCTTTCTTT.

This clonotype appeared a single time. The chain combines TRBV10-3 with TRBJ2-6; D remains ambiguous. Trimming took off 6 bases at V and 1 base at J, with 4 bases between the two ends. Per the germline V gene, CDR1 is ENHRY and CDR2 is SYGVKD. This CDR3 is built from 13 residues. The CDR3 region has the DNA TGTGCCATCAGCCTATCTGGGGCCAACGTCCTGACTTTC. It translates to CAISLSGANVLTF.